This entry describes one TCR beta chain. The antigen remains unidentified. The data were obtained in a study of CD8 T cell repertoires and HIV-1 epitope variants. With 6 bases removed from V and 1 base from J, the gap between germline ends came to 18 bases. This CDR3 spans 17 amino acids. The V gene's germline CDR1 is MDHEN and CDR2 SYDVKM. Data came from immunoSEQ multiplex PCR; TCRdb stores just in-frame clones and leaves some out. The sample includes approximately 5,200 clones, 65% to 70% of them seen just once. The sequence was obtained from a male donor with HIV. The chain uses TRBV28 and TRBJ2-2, with D perhaps TRBD1 (6 bases). The material sequenced was cultured CD8+ T cells derived from PBMCs. The CDR3 spells CASSHLKGDVNTGELFF. DNA of the CDR3: TGTGCCAGCAGCCATCTTAAGGGGGATGTGAACACCGGGGAGCTGTTTTTT.